The following is a T cell receptor beta chain sequence with its context. The target antigen is unknown. The V and J ends lost 4 bases and 4 bases, in that order; junction bases with no gene match: 7. This CDR3 has 16 amino acids. Germline lookup yields CDR1 LGHNA and CDR2 YNFKEQ. Primers: 60 Vbeta forward and 13 Jbeta reverse. Profiling relied on immunoSEQ multiplex PCR, and the TCRdb table lists in-frame clones only, not all of them. The profile shows more than 150,000 clones, just under 80% of them singletons. The data derive from a study of cytomegalovirus exposure and HLA in healthy donors. Study conclusions and caveats: Sequencing likely caused a cluster of highly shared sequence variants.

J is TRBJ1-4 and V is TRBV4-2, with 9 bases fitting TRBD1. The source is a woman in her 30s in good health and CMV-seronegative. Sample: PBMCs. In DNA, the CDR3 is TGTGCCAGCAGCCCGTTACAGGGGGCGGGTAATGAAAAACTGTTTTTT. This encodes CASSPLQGAGNEKLFF.